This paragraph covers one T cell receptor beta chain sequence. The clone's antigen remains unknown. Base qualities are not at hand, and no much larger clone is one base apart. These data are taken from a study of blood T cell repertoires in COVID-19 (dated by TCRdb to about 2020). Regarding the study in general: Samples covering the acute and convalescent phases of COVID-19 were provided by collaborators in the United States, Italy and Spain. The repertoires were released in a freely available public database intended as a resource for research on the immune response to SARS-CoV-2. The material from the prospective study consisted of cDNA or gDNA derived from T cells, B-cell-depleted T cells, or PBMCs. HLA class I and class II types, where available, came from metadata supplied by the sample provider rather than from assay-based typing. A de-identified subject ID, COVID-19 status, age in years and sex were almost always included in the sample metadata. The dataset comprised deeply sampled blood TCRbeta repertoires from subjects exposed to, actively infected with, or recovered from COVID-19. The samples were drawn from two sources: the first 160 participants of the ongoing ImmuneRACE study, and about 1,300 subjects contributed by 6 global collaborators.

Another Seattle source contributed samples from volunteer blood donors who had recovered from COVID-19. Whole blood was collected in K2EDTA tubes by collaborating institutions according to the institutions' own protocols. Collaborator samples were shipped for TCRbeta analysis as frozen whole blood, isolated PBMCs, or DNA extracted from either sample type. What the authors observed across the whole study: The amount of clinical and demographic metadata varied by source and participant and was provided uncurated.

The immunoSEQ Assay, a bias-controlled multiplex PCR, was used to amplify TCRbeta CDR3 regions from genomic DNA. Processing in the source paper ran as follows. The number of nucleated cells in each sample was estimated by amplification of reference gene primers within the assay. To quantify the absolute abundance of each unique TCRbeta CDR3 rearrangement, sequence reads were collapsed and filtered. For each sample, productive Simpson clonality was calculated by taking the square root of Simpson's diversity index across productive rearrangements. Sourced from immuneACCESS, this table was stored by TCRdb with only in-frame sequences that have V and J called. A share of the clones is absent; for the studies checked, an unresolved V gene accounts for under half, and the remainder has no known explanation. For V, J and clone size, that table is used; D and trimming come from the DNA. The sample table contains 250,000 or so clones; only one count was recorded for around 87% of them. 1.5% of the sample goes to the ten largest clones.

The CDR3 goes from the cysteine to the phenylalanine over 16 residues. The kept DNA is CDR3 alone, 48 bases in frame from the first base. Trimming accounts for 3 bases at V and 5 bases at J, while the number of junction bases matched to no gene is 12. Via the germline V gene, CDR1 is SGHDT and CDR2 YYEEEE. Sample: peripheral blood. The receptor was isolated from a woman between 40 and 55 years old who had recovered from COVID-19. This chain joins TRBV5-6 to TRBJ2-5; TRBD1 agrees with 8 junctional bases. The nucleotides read TGTGCCAGCAGCTCGGACAGGGTGAATCTCCCGGAGACCCAGTACTTC. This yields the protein CASSSDRVNLPETQYF.